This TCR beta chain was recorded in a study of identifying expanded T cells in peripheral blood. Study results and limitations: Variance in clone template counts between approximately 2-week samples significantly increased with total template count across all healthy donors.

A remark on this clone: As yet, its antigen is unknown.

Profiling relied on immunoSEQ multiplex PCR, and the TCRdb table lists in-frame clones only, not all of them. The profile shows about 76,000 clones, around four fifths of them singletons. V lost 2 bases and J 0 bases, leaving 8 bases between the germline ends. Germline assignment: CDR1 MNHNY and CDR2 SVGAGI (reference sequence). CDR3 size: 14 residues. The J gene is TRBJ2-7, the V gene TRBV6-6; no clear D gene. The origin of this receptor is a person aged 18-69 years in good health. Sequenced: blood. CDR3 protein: CASSYADASYEQYF. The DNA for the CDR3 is TGTGCCAGCAGTTACGCGGACGCCTCCTACGAGCAGTACTTC.